This record concerns one T cell receptor beta chain sequence. No cognate antigen has been identified for it. Base qualities were left out, and no much larger clone turns up one base away. This entry is derived from a study of OX40 agonist ivuxolimab in advanced cancers. As for the study more broadly: Ivuxolimab was a fully human IgG2 agonistic monoclonal antibody targeting the costimulatory receptor OX40 (CD134). Intravenous ivuxolimab was administered to patients every 2 weeks at six dose levels: 0.01, 0.1, 0.3, 1.5, 3 and 10 mg/kg. Of the roughly 51 dose-escalation patients, hepatocellular carcinoma was present in about 20, melanoma in roughly 15, renal cell carcinoma in 9 and head and neck cancer in 9. A male proportion of 75% to 85% and a mean age of 60 years, ranging from 23 to 79, were recorded for the dose-escalation cohort. Patients were allowed to have had prior anti-PD-1, anti-PD-L1 or anti-CTLA-4 therapy, and around two fifths of the dose-escalation patients had been treated with checkpoint inhibitors. Three dose-escalation patients achieved partial responses, one with hepatocellular carcinoma and two with cutaneous melanoma. The purpose of peripheral TCRbeta sequencing was to test whether ivuxolimab changed TCR sequence diversity and led to clonal T-cell expansion. The paper describes the monotherapy dose-escalation part (N ≈ 52 patients) of the phase I trial of ivuxolimab. Study-level results and caveats: Low levels of normalized T-cell clonal expansion were also seen in some nonresponding patients. Clonal expansion of both CD4+ and CD8+ blood T cells was observed from baseline to week 6 at doses 0.1 to 3.0 mg/kg. Partial responders in the 0.1-3.0 mg/kg groups had among the lowest normalized peripheral clonal expansion, especially among CD8+ T cells. On average, CD8+ T cells showed more expanded clones than CD4+ T cells after ivuxolimab. The antigen specificity of the clonally expanded peripheral T cells was not determined.

Patients with a history of autoimmune disease or receiving systemic immunosuppression were excluded from the trial. In every dose cohort, peripheral blood was drawn for TCR sequencing at baseline, cycle 4 day 1, and cycle 7 day 1. Samples came from an open-label, multicenter, first-in-human phase I dose-escalation trial of ivuxolimab. Adults with locally advanced or metastatic melanoma, renal cell, hepatocellular, or head and neck squamous cell carcinoma were enrolled in the trial. Before TCR sequencing, CD4+ T cells and CD8+ T cells from peripheral blood were sorted into separate populations. Genomic DNA was extracted from sorted cells for sequencing of the TCRbeta CDR3 region. The immunoSEQ Assay was used for sequencing of TCRbeta CDR3 regions. TCRdb provides this immuneACCESS table in a form limited to in-frame rearrangements. Some clones are lacking; in checked studies, under half of them reflect an unresolved V gene, and why the rest are absent is not known. The sample profile shows 70,000 to 90,000 clones; approximately 89% of them were found once. The leading ten clones occupy 10% to 12% of the sample.

The germline V gene provides CDR1 MNHNS and CDR2 SASEGT. V is clipped by 3 bases and J by 3 bases, and the sequence between their germline boundaries is 14 bases long. Inclusive of the bounding cysteine and phenylalanine, the CDR3 is 15 residues long. Only the CDR3 part of the read is kept: 45 bases, read in frame from the first base. This TCR was sampled from an adult with an advanced solid tumor such as melanoma, head and neck, liver or kidney cancer. The rearranged chain carries TRBV6-1 and TRBJ1-2; no confident D gene assignment can be made. The sample consisted of CD4+ or CD8+ T cells sorted from blood, taken in a trial of the OX40 agonist ivuxolimab. In nucleotide form, the sequence is TGTGCCAGCAGTGAGAATCCGGGATCTTACTATGGCTACACCTTC. It codes for CASSENPGSYYGYTF.